The 2 T cell receptor beta chains below all came from one sample that was sequenced in a study of shared clonotypes between healthy human individuals. Assay: immunoSEQ multiplex PCR; the TCRdb copy retains only in-frame clones and omits some. The sample has some 980,000 clones, roughly 72% seen once. Sequencing was done on a sample of memory CD4+ T cells sorted from blood. Noted subset: CD45RA-negative fraction. These receptors came from a man between 18 and 35 years old in good health.

The count of this clone is one. The gene calls are TRBV28 and TRBJ1-5; 7 bases align to TRBD1. Germline V gives CDR1 MDHEN, CDR2 SYDVKM. Trimming took 4 bases from V and 2 from J; bases not matched to a gene: 5. The CDR3 covers 15 residues. In DNA, the CDR3 is TGTGCCAGCAGTTATGACAGGGCGGGCAATCAGCCCCAGCATTTT. As protein: CASSYDRAGNQPQHF.

This clone appeared once. V usage is TRBV2 and J usage is TRBJ2-2, with TRBD1 matching 7 bases. From germline, CDR1 is SNHLY and CDR2 FYNNEI. J lost 1 base, V lost 9 bases, and 2 bases had no gene match. CDR3 length: 13 amino acids. As DNA, the CDR3 is TGTGCCAGTGGGGACAGGAACACCGGGGAGCTGTTTTTT. Its translation is CASGDRNTGELFF.